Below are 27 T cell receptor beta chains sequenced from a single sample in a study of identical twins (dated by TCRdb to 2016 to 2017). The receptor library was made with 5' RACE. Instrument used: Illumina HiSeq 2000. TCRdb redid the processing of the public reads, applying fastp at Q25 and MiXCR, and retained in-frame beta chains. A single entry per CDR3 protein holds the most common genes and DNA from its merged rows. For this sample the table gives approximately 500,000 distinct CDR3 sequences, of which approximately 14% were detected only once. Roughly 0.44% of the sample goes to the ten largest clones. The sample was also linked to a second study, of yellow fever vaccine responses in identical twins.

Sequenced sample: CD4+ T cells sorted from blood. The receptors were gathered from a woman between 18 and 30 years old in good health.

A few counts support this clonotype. The CDR3 loop reads CATSDLLGTGGELFF. The CDR3 bases are TGTGCCACCAGTGACCTCCTCGGCACTGGCGGGGAGCTGTTTTTT. The chain joins TRBV24-1 to TRBJ2-2; D is ambiguous. V shed 4 bases and J shed 7 bases, with 15 bases lying between them. Germline loops: CDR1 KGHDR, CDR2 SFDVKD. The CDR3 runs 15 residues.

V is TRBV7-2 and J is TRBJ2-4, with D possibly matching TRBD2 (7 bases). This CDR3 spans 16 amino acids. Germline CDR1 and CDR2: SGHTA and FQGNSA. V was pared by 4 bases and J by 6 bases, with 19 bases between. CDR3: CASSSRGRESINIQYF. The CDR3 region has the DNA TGTGCCAGCAGCTCGCGGGGGCGGGAGTCCATAAACATTCAGTACTTC. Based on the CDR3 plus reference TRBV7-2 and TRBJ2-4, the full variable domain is GAGVSQSPSNKVTEKGKDVELRCDPISGHTALYWYRQSLGQGLEFLIYFQGNSAPDKSGLPSDRFSAERTGGSVSTLTIQRTQQEDSAVYLCASSSRGRESINIQYFGAGTRLSVL.

The CDR3 is CAITVGGTPYEQYF. CDR3 bases: TGTGCCATCACAGTTGGCGGGACACCTTACGAGCAGTACTTC. The chain combines TRBV10-3 with TRBJ2-7; D assignment may be TRBD1 or TRBD2 (6 bases each). The germline gives CDR1 ENHRY, CDR2 SYGVKD. With 7 bases removed from V and 4 bases from J, the gap between germline ends came to 17 bases. This CDR3 spans 14 amino acids.

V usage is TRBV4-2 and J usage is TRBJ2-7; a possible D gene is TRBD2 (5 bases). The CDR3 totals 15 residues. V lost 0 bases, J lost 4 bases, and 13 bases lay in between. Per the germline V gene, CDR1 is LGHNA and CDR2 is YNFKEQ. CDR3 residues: CASSQELLEGYEQYF. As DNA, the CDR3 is TGTGCCAGCAGCCAAGAGTTACTAGAGGGTTACGAGCAGTACTTC.

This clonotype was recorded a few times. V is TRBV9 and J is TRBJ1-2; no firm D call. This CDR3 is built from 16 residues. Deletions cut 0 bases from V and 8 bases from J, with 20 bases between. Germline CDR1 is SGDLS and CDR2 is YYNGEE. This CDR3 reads CASSVDASLVTMGYTF. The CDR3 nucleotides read TGTGCCAGCAGCGTAGATGCCAGCCTAGTAACTATGGGCTACACCTTC.

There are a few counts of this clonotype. CDR3 sequence reads: CASSKGTSGRWDNEQFF. CDR3 DNA: TGCGCCAGCAGTAAAGGGACTAGCGGGAGATGGGACAATGAGCAGTTCTTC. The V gene is TRBV10-1, the J gene TRBJ2-1, with 14 bases lining up with TRBD2. CDR1 and CDR2 (germline): WNHNN, SYGVQD (reference sequence). V was pared by 5 bases and J by 5 bases, with 8 bases of the junction left unmatched. This CDR3 comprises 17 residues.

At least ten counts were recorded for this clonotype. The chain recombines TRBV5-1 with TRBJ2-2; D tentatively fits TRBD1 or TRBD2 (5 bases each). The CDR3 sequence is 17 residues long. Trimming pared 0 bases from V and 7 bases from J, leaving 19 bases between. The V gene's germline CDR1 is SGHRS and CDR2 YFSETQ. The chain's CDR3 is CASSLVGADSFIGELFF. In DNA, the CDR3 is TGCGCCAGCAGCTTGGTAGGGGCGGACTCGTTCATCGGGGAGCTGTTTTTT.

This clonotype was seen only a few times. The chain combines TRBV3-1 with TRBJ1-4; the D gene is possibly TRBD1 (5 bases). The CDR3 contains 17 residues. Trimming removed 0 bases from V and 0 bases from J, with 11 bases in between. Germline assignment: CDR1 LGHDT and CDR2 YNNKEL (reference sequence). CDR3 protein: CASSQDGTGATNEKLFF. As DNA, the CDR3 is TGTGCCAGCAGCCAAGATGGGACGGGAGCAACTAATGAAAAACTGTTTTTT.

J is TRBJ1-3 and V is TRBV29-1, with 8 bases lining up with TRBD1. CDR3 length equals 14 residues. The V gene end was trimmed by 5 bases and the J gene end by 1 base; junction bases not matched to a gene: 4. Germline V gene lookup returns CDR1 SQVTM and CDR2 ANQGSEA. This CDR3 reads CSVTGGNSGNTIYF. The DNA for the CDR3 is TGCAGCGTTACAGGGGGAAATTCTGGAAACACCATATATTTT. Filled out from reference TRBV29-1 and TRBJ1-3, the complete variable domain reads SAVISQKPSRDICQRGTSLTIQCQVDSQVTMMFWYRQQPGQSLTLIATANQGSEATYESGFVIDKFPISRPNLTFSTLTVSNMSPEDSSIYLCSVTGGNSGNTIYFGEGSWLTVV.

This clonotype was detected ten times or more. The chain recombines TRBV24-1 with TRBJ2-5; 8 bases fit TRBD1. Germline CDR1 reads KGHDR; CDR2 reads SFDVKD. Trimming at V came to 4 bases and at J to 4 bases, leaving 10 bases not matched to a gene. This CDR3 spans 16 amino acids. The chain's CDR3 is CATSDPKRTGRETQYF. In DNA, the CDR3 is TGTGCCACCAGTGACCCGAAGAGGACAGGGCGAGAGACCCAGTACTTC.

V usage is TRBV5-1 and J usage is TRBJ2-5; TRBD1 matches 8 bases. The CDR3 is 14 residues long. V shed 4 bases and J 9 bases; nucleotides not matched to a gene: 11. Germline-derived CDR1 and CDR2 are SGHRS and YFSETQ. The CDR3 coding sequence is TGCGCCAGCAGCCTCGGACAGGGTCTGGGGGCCCAGTACTTC. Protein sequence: CASSLGQGLGAQYF.

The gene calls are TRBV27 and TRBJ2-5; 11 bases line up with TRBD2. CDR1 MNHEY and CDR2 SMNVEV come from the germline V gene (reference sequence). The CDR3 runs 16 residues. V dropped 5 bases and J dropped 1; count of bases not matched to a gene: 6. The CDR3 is CASSPGLADIQETQYF. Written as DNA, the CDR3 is TGTGCCAGCAGTCCGGGACTAGCGGACATCCAAGAGACCCAGTACTTC.

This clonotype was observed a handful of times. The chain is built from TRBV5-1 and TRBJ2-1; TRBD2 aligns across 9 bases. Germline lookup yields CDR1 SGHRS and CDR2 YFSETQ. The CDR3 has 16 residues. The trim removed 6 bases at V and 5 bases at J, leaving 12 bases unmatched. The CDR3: CASTALSGSWDNEQFF. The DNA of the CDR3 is TGCGCCAGCACCGCACTTAGCGGGAGCTGGGACAATGAGCAGTTCTTC.

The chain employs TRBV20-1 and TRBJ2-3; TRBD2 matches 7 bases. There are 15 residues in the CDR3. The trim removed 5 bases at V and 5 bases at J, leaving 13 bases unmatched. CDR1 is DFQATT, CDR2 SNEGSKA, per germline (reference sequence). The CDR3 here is CSAHGPAGRQDTQYF. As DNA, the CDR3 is TGCAGTGCTCACGGCCCAGCGGGGCGCCAAGATACGCAGTATTTT.

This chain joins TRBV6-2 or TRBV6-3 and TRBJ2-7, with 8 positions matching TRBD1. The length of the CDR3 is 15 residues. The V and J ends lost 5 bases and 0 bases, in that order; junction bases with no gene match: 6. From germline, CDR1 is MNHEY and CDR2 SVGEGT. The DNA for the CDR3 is TGTGCCAGCAGTCCACCCGGGACAGGCTCCTACGAGCAGTACGTC. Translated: CASSPPGTGSYEQYV.

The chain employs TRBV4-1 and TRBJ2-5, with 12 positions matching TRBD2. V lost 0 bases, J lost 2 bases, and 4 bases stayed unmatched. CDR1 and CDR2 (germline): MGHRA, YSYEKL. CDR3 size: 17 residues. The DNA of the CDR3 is TGCGCCAGCAGCCAAGATGCCCTAGCGGGGGGGCAAGAGACCCAGTACTTC. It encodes CASSQDALAGGQETQYF.

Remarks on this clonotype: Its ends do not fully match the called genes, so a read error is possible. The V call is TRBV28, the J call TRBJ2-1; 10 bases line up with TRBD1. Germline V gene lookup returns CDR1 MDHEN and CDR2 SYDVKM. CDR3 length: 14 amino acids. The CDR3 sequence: CDSSWRDRGNEQFF. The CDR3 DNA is TGTGACAGCAGTTGGAGGGACAGGGGTAATGAGCAGTTCTTC.

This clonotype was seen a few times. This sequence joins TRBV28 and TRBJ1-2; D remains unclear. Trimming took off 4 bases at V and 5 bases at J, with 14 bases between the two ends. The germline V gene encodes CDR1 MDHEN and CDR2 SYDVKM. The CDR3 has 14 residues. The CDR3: CASSSGLEVYGYTF. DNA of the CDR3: TGTGCCAGCAGTTCCGGGCTGGAGGTGTATGGCTACACCTTC.

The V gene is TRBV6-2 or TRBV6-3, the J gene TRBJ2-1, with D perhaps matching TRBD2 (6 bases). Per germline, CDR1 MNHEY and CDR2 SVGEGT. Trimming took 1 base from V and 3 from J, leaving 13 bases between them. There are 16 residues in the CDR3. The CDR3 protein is CASSYWGVKGYNEQFF. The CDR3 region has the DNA TGTGCCAGCAGTTACTGGGGGGTAAAGGGCTACAATGAGCAGTTCTTC.

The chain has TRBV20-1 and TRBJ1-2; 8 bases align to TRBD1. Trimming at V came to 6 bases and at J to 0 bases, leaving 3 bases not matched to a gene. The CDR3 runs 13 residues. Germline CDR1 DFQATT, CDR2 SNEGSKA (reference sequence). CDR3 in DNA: TGCAGTGCCGCACAGGGGGCTAACTATGGCTACACCTTC. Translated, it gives CSAAQGANYGYTF.

CDR3 in DNA: TGTGCCAGCAGCTTGAGGACTTTCTACAATGAGCAGTTCTTC. Its protein product is CASSLRTFYNEQFF. The J gene is TRBJ2-1, the V gene TRBV13, with D maybe TRBD2 (5 bases). V gave up 3 bases and J gave up 3 bases, with 9 bases separating them. Germline V CDR1 and CDR2: PRHDT, FYEKMQ (reference sequence). The CDR3 totals 14 residues. The full variable domain, rest sourced from reference TRBV13 and TRBJ2-1, is AAGVIQSPRHLIKEKRETATLKCYPIPRHDTVYWYQQGPGQDPQFLISFYEKMQSDKGSIPDRFSAQQFSDYHSELNMSSLELGDSALYFCASSLRTFYNEQFFGPGTRLTVL.

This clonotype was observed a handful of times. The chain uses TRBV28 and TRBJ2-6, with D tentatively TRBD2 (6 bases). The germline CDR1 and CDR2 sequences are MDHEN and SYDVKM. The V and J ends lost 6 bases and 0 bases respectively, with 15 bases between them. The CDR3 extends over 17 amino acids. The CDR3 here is CASSPGGALSGANVLTF. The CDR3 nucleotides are TGTGCCAGCAGCCCAGGAGGGGCACTCTCTGGGGCCAACGTCCTGACTTTC.

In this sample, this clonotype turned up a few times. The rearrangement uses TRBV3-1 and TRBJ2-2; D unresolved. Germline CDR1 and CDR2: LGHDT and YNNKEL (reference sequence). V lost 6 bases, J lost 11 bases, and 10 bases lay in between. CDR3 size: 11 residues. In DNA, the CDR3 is TGTGCCAGCAGACTGACGACCGAGCTGTTTTTT. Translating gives CASRLTTELFF.

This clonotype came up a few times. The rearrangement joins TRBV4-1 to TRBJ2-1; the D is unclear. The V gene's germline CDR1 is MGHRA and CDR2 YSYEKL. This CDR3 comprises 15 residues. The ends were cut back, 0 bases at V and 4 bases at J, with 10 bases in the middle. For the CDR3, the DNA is TGCGCCAGCAGCCAAGAGTCATCCGGGTACAATGAGCAGTTCTTC. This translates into CASSQESSGYNEQFF.

In DNA, the CDR3 is TGTGCCAGTACCGGTCTTTTGAACACTGAAGCTTTCTTT. It codes for CASTGLLNTEAFF. The chain uses TRBV6-2 or TRBV6-3 and TRBJ1-1; no clear D gene. V lost 9 bases and J lost 0, with 11 bases in between. Looked up from germline, CDR1 is MNHEY and CDR2 is SVGEGT. The CDR3 consists of 13 residues.

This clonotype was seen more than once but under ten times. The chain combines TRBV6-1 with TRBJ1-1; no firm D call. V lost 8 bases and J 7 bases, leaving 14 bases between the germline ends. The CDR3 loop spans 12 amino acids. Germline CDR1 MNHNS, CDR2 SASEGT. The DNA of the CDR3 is TGTGCCAGCGCCGTATTGGACGATGAAGCTTTCTTT. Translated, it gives CASAVLDDEAFF.

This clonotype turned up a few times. CDR3 sequence: CASSPAGGDLLNEQFF. CDR3 bases: TGTGCCAGCTCACCCGCTGGCGGGGATCTCCTCAATGAGCAGTTCTTC. V usage is TRBV18 and J usage is TRBJ2-1; a weak D match, TRBD2 (6 bases). The CDR3 loop spans 16 amino acids. Deletions cut 3 bases from V and 6 bases from J, with 18 bases between. The V gene's germline CDR1 is KGHSH and CDR2 LQKENI.